This TCR beta chain was identified in a study of beta chain features in type 1 diabetes. There are a few counts of this clone. The antigen is unknown. The isolated RNA, all of it, was reverse transcribed, so expressed TCRB transcripts were what got sequenced. The method was immunoSEQ multiplex PCR; TCRdb's version includes in-frame clones alone and lacks a portion of them. The profile shows hundreds of thousands of clones, roughly 12% of them singletons. The germline V gene encodes CDR1 LNHDA and CDR2 SQIVND (reference sequence). Trimming took off 4 bases at V and 7 bases at J, with 13 bases between the two ends. The CDR3 loop spans 13 amino acids. General study points: Type 1 diabetes patients had fewer VDJ junction insertions and more deletions. Moderate yet significant TCRB CDR3 shortening was seen in Type 1 diabetes patients in all four CD4+ subsets.

CD4+ naive, central memory, regulatory and stem cell-like memory subsets were isolated by sorting on CD45RO/CCR7/CD25/CD127/CD95/CD27. Input material: naive CD4+ T cells from blood. J is TRBJ1-2 and V is TRBV19; D is ambiguous. This sequence originates from a man aged 18 to 30 with type 1 diabetes. DNA of the CDR3: TGTGCCAGTAGTACCTCAGATCGGCCTGGCTACACCTTC. Residues: CASSTSDRPGYTF.